Following are 18 T cell receptor beta chains from one sample sequenced in a study of vaccination and CD4 T cells after COVID-19 (dated by TCRdb to 2021 to 2024). The treatment or condition label on this specimen signifies: approximately 9-day PBMC culture with coronavirus spike peptide pools or control peptides (ViraFEST assay). These receptors have no identified antigens. The library was generated by PCR. The sequencing machine was an Illumina iSeq 100. At the Johns Hopkins FTIC core, DNA from the cultured CD4+ T cells underwent TCR sequencing with the Oncomine TCR Beta short-read assay. TCRdb reran the public reads through fastp at Q25 and MiXCR, keeping productive beta chains. Records with the same CDR3 protein are collapsed into one entry carrying the most frequent genes and DNA. The sample contains 20,000 to 25,000 distinct CDR3 sequences, roughly 71% of them found a single time. Around 15% of the sample goes to the ten largest clones.

The sequencing used CD4+ T cells from blood, cultured in vitro, collected after SARS-CoV-2 vaccination. The receptors originated from a human donor who received a COVID-19 vaccine.

V and J are TRBV10-3 and TRBJ2-3, with D perhaps matching TRBD2 (5 bases). Deletions cut 2 bases from V and 5 bases from J, with 20 bases between. The CDR3 contains 17 residues. Germline V CDR1 and CDR2: ENHRY, SYGVKD. The chain's CDR3 is CAISEASLVLAKDTQYF. The CDR3 DNA reads as TGTGCCATCAGTGAGGCTTCACTAGTGTTGGCCAAAGATACGCAGTATTTT.

V gene TRBV20-1 combines with J gene TRBJ2-2, with 8 bases aligning to TRBD1. Germline-derived CDR1 and CDR2 are DFQATT and SNEGSKA (reference sequence). Germline trimming cut 1 base from V and 7 bases from J; bases unmatched to any gene: 5. The length of the CDR3 is 14 residues. CDR3: CSARADRGGGELFF. CDR3 nucleotide sequence: TGCAGTGCTAGAGCCGACAGGGGAGGCGGGGAGCTGTTTTTT.

In nucleotides, the CDR3 is TGTGCCAGCTCACCACCGAAGGATAACTATGGCTACACCTTC. It translates to CASSPPKDNYGYTF. The V gene is TRBV18, the J gene TRBJ1-2; no firm D call. The germline V gene has CDR1 KGHSH and CDR2 LQKENI. V was clipped by 0 bases and J by 1 base, with 6 bases between them. The CDR3 consists of 14 residues. The full variable domain, its missing parts supplied by reference TRBV18 and TRBJ1-2, is NAGVMQNPRHLVRRRGQEARLRCSPMKGHSHVYWYRQLPEEGLKFMVYLQKENIIDESGMPKERFSAEFPKEGPSILRIQQVVRGDSAAYFCASSPPKDNYGYTFGSGTRLTVV.

The V and J genes are TRBV24-1 and TRBJ2-2, with D maybe TRBD1 (6 bases). Germline assignment: CDR1 KGHDR and CDR2 SFDVKD. This CDR3 contains 14 residues. The V gene lost 5 bases and the J gene lost 6 bases, with 12 bases spanning the gap. CDR3: CATSGQGSAGELFF. CDR3 bases: TGTGCCACCAGTGGCCAGGGGAGTGCCGGGGAGCTGTTTTTT.

A few counts support this clonotype. The V gene is TRBV11-3, the J gene TRBJ1-1; a weak D match, TRBD1 (6 bases). Germline CDR1 reads SGHNT; CDR2 reads YENEEA. V shed 11 bases and J shed 0 bases, with 16 bases lying between them. This CDR3 spans 14 amino acids. Written as DNA, the CDR3 is TGTGCCTCCTCGCTGGACAGCATGAACACTGAAGCTTTCTTT. It is translated as CASSLDSMNTEAFF.

The chain employs TRBV20-1 and TRBJ2-5, with 8 bases lining up with TRBD1. The CDR3 loop spans 14 amino acids. In germline, CDR1 is DFQATT, CDR2 SNEGSKA (reference sequence). Unmatched junction bases numbered 7, after V lost 6 bases and J lost 1 base. The CDR3 nucleotides are TGCAGTGCGAGGCCAGGGGGCCCCCAAGAGACCCAGTACTTC. The encoded protein is CSARPGGPQETQYF.

The genes are TRBV7-6 and TRBJ2-3; 7 positions match TRBD2. CDR1 is SGHVS and CDR2 is FNYEAQ in the germline V gene. The length of the CDR3 is 13 residues. After removal of 8 bases from V and 5 bases from J, the junction contained 7 bases not matched to a gene. CDR3 amino acids: CASGGRGGDTQYF. CDR3 DNA: TGTGCCAGCGGGGGGAGGGGAGGAGATACGCAGTATTTT. Based on the CDR3 plus reference TRBV7-6 and TRBJ2-3, the full variable domain is GAGVSQSPRYKVTKRGQDVALRCDPISGHVSLYWYRQALGQGPEFLTYFNYEAQQDKSGLPNDRFSAERPEGSISTLTIQRTEQRDSAMYRCASGGRGGDTQYFGPGTRLTVL.

This chain uses TRBV20-1 with TRBJ2-5; a weak D match, TRBD1 (6 bases). This CDR3 contains 16 residues. Deletions cut 0 bases from V and 1 base from J, with 15 bases between. The germline V gene has CDR1 DFQATT and CDR2 SNEGSKA (reference sequence). The DNA for the CDR3 is TGCAGTGCTAGAGACGACTACCCACAGGGCCAAGAGACCCAGTACTTC. Protein product: CSARDDYPQGQETQYF.

The gene calls are TRBV7-6 and TRBJ2-1, with TRBD2 matching 11 bases. Germline CDR1 and CDR2: SGHVS and FNYEAQ. The CDR3 length is 16 residues. The V segment lost 7 bases and the J segment 1 base; nucleotides outside the gene matches: 6. CDR3 region: CASTKLAGESYNEQFF. Here the CDR3 DNA reads TGTGCCAGCACCAAACTAGCGGGGGAGTCCTACAATGAGCAGTTCTTC.

This clonotype came up once. The genes are TRBV6-1 and TRBJ1-2; tentatively, D is TRBD1 (5 bases). The CDR3 contains 14 residues. CDR1 MNHNS and CDR2 SASEGT come from the germline V gene. V lost 4 bases to trimming and J lost 8 bases, with 17 bases between them. For the CDR3, the DNA is TGTGCCAGCAGTGGGCGGGGACCTCAAGGAGGCTACACCTTC. Its translation is CASSGRGPQGGYTF.

The rearrangement joins TRBV6-1 to TRBJ2-7, with D perhaps matching TRBD1 (6 bases). V was shortened by 6 bases and J by 3 bases, with 15 bases between the two germline ends. This CDR3 spans 14 amino acids. The germline CDR1 and CDR2 sequences are MNHNS and SASEGT. The CDR3 region is CASRAGTSDYEQYF. The CDR3 coding sequence is TGTGCCAGCAGAGCCGGGACATCTGACTACGAGCAGTACTTC.

This rearrangement joins TRBV10-1 to TRBJ2-3, with TRBD2 matching 8 bases. V shed 3 bases and J 0 bases; nucleotides not matched to a gene: 5. Germline V gives CDR1 WNHNN, CDR2 SYGVQD (reference sequence). The CDR3 has 16 amino acids. CDR3 residues: CASSETSGSSTDTQYF. For the CDR3, the DNA is TGCGCCAGCAGTGAAACTAGCGGCAGTAGCACAGATACGCAGTATTTT.

This clonotype was recorded a few times. The chain couples TRBV2 to TRBJ2-3; tentatively, D is TRBD2 (6 bases). CDR1 is SNHLY, CDR2 FYNNEI, per germline. Trimming left V 2 bases short and J 2 bases short, with 11 bases between. This CDR3 region has 15 residues. This CDR3 reads CASSETRGTTDTQYF. For the CDR3, the DNA is TGTGCCAGCAGTGAAACGCGGGGTACCACAGATACGCAGTATTTT.

The table lists this clonotype with a few counts. The CDR3 here is CSAPGAGGYGYTF. The CDR3 DNA reads as TGCAGTGCTCCGGGGGCCGGGGGCTATGGCTACACCTTC. The rearrangement uses TRBV20-1 and TRBJ1-2; tentative D call: TRBD1 (6 bases). The CDR3 is 13 residues long. Germline CDR1 reads DFQATT; CDR2 reads SNEGSKA (reference sequence). Trimming stripped 5 bases from V and 4 bases from J, with 14 bases between.

The rearrangement uses TRBV19 and TRBJ1-4; the D is unclear. This CDR3 has 12 amino acids. V lost 8 bases and J 5 bases, leaving 9 bases between the germline ends. Germline-derived CDR1 and CDR2 are LNHDA and SQIVND (reference sequence). CDR3 amino acids: CASRLLNEKLFF. Written as DNA, the CDR3 is TGTGCCAGTCGCCTCTTGAATGAAAAACTGTTTTTT.

V and J are TRBV9 and TRBJ2-3; the match to TRBD2 covers 10 bases. After removal of 0 bases from V and 3 bases from J, the junction contained 7 bases not matched to a gene. This CDR3 region has 17 residues. Germline V gene lookup returns CDR1 SGDLS and CDR2 YYNGEE. The CDR3 reads CASSVGLAGVGTDTQYF. The CDR3 DNA reads as TGTGCCAGCAGCGTAGGGCTAGCGGGGGTCGGGACAGATACGCAGTATTTT.

This chain links TRBV12-3 or TRBV12-4 with TRBJ2-3; a possible D gene is TRBD2 (6 bases). The CDR3 loop spans 15 amino acids. V lost 6 bases and J 3 bases, leaving 16 bases between the germline ends. The CDR3 reads CASSAAGTLTDTQYF. CDR3 sequence (DNA): TGTGCCAGCAGCGCGGCGGGGACTTTGACAGATACGCAGTATTTT.

This clonotype was picked up a small number of times. The V call is TRBV20-1, the J call TRBJ1-2, with TRBD1 as a possible D gene (6 bases). The CDR3 length is 13 residues. Germline V gene data show CDR1 as DFQATT and CDR2 as SNEGSKA (reference sequence). Trimming took 1 base from V and 3 from J, leaving 9 bases between them. CDR3 nucleotides: TGCAGTGCTAGAGCAGGGGATCACTATGGCTACACCTTC. This encodes CSARAGDHYGYTF.